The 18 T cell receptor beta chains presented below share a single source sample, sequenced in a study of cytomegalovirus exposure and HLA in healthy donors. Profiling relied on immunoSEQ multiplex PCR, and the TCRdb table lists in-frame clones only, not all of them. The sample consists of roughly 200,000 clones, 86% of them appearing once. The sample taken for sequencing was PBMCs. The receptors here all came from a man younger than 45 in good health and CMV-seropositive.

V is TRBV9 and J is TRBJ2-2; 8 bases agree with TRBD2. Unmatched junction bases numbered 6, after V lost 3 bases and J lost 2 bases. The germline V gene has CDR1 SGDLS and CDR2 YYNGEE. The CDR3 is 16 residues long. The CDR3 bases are TGTGCCAGCAGCGGGGCGGGAGGTCCTAACACCGGGGAGCTGTTTTTT. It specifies CASSGAGGPNTGELFF. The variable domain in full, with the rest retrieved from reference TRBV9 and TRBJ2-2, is DSGVTQTPKHLITATGQRVTLRCSPRSGDLSVYWYQQSLDQGLQFLIQYYNGEERAKGNILERFSAQQFPDLHSELNLSSLELGDSALYFCASSGAGGPNTGELFFGEGSRLTVL.

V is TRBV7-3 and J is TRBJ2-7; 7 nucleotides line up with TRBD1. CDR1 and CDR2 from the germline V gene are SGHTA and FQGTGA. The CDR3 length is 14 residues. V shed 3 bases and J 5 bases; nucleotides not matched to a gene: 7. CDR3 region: CASSLGQLGDEQYF. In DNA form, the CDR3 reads TGTGCCAGCAGCTTGGGACAGCTGGGGGACGAGCAGTACTTC.

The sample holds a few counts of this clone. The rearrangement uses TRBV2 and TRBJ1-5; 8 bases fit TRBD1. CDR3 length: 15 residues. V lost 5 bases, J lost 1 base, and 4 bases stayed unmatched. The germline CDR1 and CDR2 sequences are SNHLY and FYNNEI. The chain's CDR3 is CASSNRGLSNQPQHF. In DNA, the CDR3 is TGTGCCAGCAGTAACAGGGGGTTGAGCAATCAGCCCCAGCATTTT. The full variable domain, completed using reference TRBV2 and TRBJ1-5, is EPEVTQTPSHQVTQMGQEVILRCVPISNHLYFYWYRQILGQKVEFLVSFYNNEISEKSEIFDDQFSVERPDGSNFTLKIRSTKLEDSAMYFCASSNRGLSNQPQHFGDGTRLSIL.

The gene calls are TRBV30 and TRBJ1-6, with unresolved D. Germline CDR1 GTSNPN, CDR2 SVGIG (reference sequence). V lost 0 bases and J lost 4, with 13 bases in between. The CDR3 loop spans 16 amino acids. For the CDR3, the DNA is TGTGCCTGGAGTGTAGGATCCGGGGTATATAATTCACCCCTCCACTTT. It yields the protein CAWSVGSGVYNSPLHF.

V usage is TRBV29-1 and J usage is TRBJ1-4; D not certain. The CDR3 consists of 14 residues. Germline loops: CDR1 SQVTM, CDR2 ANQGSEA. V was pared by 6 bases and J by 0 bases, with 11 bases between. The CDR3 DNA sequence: TGCAGCGTGGCCCCAGTTGCAACTAATGAAAAACTGTTTTTT. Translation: CSVAPVATNEKLFF. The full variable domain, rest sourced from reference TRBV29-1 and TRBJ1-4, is SAVISQKPSRDICQRGTSLTIQCQVDSQVTMMFWYRQQPGQSLTLIATANQGSEATYESGFVIDKFPISRPNLTFSTLTVSNMSPEDSSIYLCSVAPVATNEKLFFGSGTQLSVL.

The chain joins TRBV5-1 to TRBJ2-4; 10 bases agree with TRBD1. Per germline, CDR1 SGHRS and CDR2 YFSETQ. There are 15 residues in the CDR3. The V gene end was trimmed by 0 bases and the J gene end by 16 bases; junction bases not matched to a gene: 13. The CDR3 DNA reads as TGCGCCAGCAGCTTGGCCGGGACAGGGGCCGGGATTGGATACTTC. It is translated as CASSLAGTGAGIGYF.

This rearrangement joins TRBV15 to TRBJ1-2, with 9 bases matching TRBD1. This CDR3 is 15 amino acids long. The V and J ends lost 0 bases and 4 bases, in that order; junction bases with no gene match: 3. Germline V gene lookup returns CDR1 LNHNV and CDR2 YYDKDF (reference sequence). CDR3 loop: CATSREDRGLYGYTF. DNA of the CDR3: TGTGCCACCAGCAGAGAGGACAGGGGCCTCTATGGCTACACCTTC.

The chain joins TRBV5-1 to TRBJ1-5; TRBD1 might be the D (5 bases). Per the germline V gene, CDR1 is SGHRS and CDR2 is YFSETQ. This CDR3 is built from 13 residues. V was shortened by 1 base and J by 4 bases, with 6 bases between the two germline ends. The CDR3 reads CASSLRGNQPQHF. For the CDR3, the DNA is TGCGCCAGCAGCTTGAGGGGAAATCAGCCCCAGCATTTT.

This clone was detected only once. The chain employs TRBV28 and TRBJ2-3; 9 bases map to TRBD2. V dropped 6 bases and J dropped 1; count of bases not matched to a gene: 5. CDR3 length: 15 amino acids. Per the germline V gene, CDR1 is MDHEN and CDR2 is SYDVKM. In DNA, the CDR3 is TGTGCCAGCAGCCAAGAGCGGGAGGGCACAGATACGCAGTATTTT. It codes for CASSQEREGTDTQYF.

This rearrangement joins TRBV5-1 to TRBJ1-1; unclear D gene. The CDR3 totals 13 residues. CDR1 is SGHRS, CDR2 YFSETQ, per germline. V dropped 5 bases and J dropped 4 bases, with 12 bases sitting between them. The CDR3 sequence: CASRDTAGTEAFF. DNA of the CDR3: TGCGCCAGCAGAGATACTGCGGGCACTGAAGCTTTCTTT.

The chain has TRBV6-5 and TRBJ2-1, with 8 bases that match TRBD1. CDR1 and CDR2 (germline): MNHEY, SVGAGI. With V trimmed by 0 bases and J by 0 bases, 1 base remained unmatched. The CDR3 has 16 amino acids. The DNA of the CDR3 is TGTGCCAGCAGTTACTCCCAGGGGGCCTCCTACAATGAGCAGTTCTTC. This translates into CASSYSQGASYNEQFF.

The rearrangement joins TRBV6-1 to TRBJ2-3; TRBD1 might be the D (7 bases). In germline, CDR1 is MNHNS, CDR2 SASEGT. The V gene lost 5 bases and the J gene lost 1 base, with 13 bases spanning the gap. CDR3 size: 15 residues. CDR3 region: CASSPTRGGTDTQYF. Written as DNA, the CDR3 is TGTGCCAGCAGTCCAACCAGGGGGGGCACAGATACGCAGTATTTT.

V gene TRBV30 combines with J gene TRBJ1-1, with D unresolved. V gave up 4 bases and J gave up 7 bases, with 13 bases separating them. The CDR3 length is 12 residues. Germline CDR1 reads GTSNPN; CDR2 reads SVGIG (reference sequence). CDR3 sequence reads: CAWKRQDGEAFF. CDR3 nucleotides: TGTGCCTGGAAACGGCAAGACGGTGAAGCTTTCTTT. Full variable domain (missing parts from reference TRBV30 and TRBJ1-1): SQTIHQWPATLVQPVGSPLSLECTVEGTSNPNLYWYRQAAGRGLQLLFYSVGIGQISSEVPQNLSASRPQDRQFILSSKKLLLSDSGFYLCAWKRQDGEAFFGQGTRLTVV.

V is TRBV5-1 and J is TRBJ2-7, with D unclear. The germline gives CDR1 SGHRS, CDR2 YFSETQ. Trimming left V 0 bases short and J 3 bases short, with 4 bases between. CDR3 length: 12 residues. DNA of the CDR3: TGCGCCAGCAGCTTGGACAACTACGAGCAGTACTTC. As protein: CASSLDNYEQYF.

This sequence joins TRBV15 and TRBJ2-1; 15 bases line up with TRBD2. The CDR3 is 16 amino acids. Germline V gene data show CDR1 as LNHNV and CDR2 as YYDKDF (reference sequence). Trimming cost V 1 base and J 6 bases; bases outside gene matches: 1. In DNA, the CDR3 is TGTGCCACCAGCAGAGGGACTAGCGGGAGGGCCAATGAGCAGTTCTTC. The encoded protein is CATSRGTSGRANEQFF.

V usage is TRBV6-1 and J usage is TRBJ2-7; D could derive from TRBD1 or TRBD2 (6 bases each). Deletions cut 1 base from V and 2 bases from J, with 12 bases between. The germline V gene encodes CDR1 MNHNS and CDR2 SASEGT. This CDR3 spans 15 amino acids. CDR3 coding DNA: TGTGCCAGCAGTGAAGGAGGAGGGGGGCCCTACGAGCAGTACTTC. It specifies CASSEGGGGPYEQYF.

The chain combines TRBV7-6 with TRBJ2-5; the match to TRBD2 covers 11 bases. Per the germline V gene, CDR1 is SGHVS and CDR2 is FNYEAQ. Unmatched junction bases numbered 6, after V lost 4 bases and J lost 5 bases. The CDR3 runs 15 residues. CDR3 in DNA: TGTGCCAGCAGCTCCACTAGCGGGGGTTGGGAGACCCAGTACTTC. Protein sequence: CASSSTSGGWETQYF.

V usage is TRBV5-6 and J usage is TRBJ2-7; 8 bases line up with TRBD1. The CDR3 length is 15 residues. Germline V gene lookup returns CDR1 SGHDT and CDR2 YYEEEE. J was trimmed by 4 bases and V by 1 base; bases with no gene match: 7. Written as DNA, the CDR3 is TGTGCCAGCAGCTTGAGGCAGGGGGCGCGATACGAGCAGTACTTC. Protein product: CASSLRQGARYEQYF.